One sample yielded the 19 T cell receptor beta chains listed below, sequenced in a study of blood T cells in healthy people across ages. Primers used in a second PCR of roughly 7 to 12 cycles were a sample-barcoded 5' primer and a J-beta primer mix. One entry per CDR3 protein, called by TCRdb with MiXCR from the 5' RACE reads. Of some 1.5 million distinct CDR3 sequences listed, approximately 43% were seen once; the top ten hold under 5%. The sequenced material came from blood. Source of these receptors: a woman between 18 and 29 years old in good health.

The CDR3 DNA reads TGTGCCAACCTACATTCCTACGAGCAGTACTTC. Translated: CANLHSYEQYF. The chain uses TRBV25-1 and TRBJ2-7; D unclear. The CDR3 runs 11 residues. Germline assignment: CDR1 MGHDK and CDR2 SYGVNS. Trimming cost V 10 bases and J 1 base, with 8 bases left between them.

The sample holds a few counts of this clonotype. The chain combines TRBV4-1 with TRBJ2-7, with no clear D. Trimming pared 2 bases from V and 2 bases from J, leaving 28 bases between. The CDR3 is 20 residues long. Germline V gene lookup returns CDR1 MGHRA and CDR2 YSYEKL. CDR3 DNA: TGCGCCAGCAGCCAACCCGCGGCCGCAAATCGTGGGGTAAACCCCTACGAGCAGTACTTC. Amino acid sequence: CASSQPAAANRGVNPYEQYF.

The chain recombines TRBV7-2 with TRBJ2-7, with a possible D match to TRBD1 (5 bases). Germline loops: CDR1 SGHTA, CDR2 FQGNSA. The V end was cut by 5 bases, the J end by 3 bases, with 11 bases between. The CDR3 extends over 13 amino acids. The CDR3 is CASSPDSYYEQYF. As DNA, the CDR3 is TGTGCCAGCAGCCCCGACAGTTACTACGAGCAGTACTTC.

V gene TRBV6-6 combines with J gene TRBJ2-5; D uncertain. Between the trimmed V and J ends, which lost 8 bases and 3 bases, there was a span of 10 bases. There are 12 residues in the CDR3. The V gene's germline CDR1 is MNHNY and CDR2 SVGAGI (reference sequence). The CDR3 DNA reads TGTGCCAGCGTACGACGGAAAGAGACCCAGTACTTC. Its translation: CASVRRKETQYF.

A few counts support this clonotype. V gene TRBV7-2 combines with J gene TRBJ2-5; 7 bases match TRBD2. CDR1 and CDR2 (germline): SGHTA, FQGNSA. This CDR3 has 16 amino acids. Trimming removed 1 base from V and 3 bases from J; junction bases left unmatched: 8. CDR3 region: CASSLVVGGPEETQYF. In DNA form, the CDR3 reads TGTGCCAGCAGCTTAGTCGTGGGAGGGCCGGAAGAGACCCAGTACTTC.

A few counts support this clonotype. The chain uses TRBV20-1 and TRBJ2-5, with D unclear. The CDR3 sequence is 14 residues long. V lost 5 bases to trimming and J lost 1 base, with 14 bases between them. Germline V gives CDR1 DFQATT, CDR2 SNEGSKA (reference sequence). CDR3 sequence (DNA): TGCAGTGCTGGTATAGGACCACGCCAAGAGACCCAGTACTTC. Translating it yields CSAGIGPRQETQYF.

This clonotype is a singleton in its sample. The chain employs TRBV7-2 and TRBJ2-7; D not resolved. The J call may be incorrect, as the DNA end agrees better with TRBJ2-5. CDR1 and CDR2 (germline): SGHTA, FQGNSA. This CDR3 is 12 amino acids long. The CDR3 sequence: CASNKPQETQYF. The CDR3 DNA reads TGTGCCAGCAACAAACCCCAAGAGACCCAGTACTTC.

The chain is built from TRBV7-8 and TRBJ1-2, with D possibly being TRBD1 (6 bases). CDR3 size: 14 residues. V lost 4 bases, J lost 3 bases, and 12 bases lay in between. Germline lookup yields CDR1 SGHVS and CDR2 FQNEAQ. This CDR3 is CASSSLGGDYGYTF. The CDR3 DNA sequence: TGTGCCAGCAGCTCCTTGGGGGGCGACTATGGCTACACCTTC.

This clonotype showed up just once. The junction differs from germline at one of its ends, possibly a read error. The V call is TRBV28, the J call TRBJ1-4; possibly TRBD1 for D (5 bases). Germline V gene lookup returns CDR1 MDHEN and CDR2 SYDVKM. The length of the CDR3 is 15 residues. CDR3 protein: CASGFRAWGNEKLFF. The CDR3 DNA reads TGTGCCAGCGGTTTTCGAGCATGGGGGAATGAAAAACTGTTTTTT.

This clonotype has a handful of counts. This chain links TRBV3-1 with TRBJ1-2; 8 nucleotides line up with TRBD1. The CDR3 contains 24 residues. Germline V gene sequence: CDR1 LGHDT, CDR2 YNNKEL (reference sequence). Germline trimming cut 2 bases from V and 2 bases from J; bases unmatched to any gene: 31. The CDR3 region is CASSQLGRATGDLAHPRNNYGYTF. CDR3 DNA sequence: TGTGCCAGCAGCCAATTAGGACGCGCGACAGGGGACCTTGCCCACCCCCGTAACAACTATGGCTACACCTTC.

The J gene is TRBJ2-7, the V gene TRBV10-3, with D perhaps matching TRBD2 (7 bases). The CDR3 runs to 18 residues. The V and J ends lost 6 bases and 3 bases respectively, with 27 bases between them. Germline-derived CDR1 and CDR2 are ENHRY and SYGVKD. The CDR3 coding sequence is TGTGCCATCAGGCAACCAACAAACAGGGACCCGGGAGGCTACGAGCAGTACTTC. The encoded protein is CAIRQPTNRDPGGYEQYF.

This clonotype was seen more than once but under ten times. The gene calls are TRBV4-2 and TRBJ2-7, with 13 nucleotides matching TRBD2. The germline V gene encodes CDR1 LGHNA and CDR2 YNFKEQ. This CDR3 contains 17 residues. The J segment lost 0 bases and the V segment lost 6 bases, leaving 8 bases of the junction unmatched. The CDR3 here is CASRGLAGPSPSYEQYF. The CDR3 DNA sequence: TGTGCCAGCAGGGGACTAGCGGGACCTTCACCCTCCTACGAGCAGTACTTC.

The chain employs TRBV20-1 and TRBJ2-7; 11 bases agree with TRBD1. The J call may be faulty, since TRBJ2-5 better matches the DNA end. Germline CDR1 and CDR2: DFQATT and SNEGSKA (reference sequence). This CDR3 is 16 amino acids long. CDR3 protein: CSARPPGQGVLETQYF. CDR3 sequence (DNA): TGCAGTGCTAGGCCGCCGGGACAGGGGGTTTTGGAGACCCAGTACTTC.

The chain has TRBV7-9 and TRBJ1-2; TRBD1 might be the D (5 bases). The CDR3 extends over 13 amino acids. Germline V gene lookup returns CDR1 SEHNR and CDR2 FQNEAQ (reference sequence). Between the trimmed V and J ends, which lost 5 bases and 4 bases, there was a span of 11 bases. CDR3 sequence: CASSARQRYGYTF. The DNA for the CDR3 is TGTGCCAGCAGCGCGCGACAGCGCTATGGCTACACCTTC.

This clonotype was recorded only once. CDR3 in DNA: TGTGCCACCAGTGCGAACACTGAAGCTTTCTTT. This encodes CATSANTEAFF. This rearrangement joins TRBV24-1 to TRBJ1-1; D not resolved. CDR1 is KGHDR and CDR2 is SFDVKD in the germline V gene. V lost 5 bases to trimming and J lost 1 base, with 1 base between them. The CDR3 covers 11 residues.

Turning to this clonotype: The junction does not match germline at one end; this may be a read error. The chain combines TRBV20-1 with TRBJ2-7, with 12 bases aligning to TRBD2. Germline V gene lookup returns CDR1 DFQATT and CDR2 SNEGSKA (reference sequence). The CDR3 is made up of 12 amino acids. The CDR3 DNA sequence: TGCAGCGCTAGCGGGAGGGTGAACGAGCAGTACTTC. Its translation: CSASGRVNEQYF.

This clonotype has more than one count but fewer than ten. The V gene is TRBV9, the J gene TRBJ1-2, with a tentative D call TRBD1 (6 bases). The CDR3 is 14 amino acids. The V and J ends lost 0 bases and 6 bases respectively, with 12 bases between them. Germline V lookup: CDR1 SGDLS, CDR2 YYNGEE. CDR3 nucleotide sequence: TGTGCCAGCAGCGTAGGGGGGGGCGCGGATGGCTACACCTTC. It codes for CASSVGGGADGYTF.

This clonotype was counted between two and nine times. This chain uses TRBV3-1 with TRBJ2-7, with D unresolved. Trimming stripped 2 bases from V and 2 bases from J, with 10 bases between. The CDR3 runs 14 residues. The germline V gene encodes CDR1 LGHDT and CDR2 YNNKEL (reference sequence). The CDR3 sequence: CASSQTGETYEQYF. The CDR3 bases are TGTGCCAGCAGCCAAACGGGTGAGACCTACGAGCAGTACTTC.

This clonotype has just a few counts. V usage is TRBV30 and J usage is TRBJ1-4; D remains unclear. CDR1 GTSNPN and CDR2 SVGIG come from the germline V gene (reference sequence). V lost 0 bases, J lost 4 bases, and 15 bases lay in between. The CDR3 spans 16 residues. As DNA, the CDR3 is TGTGCCTGGAGTGTAAAGGAGGCAGGCTTTAATGAAAAACTGTTTTTT. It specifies CAWSVKEAGFNEKLFF.